Below, 18 T cell receptor beta chains from the same sample are listed, as sequenced in a study of blood T cell repertoires in COVID-19. Clones were sequenced by immunoSEQ multiplex PCR, and TCRdb holds only the in-frame ones, with some missing. The repertoire includes roughly 190,000 clones, 75% to 90% of them detected once, and roughly 8.2% sits in the top ten. Input material: peripheral blood. The source is a woman between 55 and 75 years old with acute or convalescent COVID-19.

This rearrangement joins TRBV10-3 to TRBJ2-1; TRBD2 might be the D (5 bases). Trimming cost V 9 bases and J 5 bases, with 20 bases left between them. CDR3 length: 15 residues. Germline assignment: CDR1 ENHRY and CDR2 SYGVKD. CDR3: CAIGRAGRQDNEQFF. The CDR3 nucleotides are TGTGCCATAGGGCGTGCGGGCCGGCAAGACAATGAGCAGTTCTTC.

This sequence joins TRBV11-3 and TRBJ1-1; D is uncertain. Between the trimmed V and J ends, which lost 2 bases and 11 bases, there was a span of 12 bases. The CDR3 runs 12 residues. The V gene's germline CDR1 is SGHNT and CDR2 YENEEA. CDR3 loop: CASSLTTGKAFF. The CDR3 DNA sequence: TGTGCCAGCAGCTTAACGACGGGGAAGGCTTTCTTT.

This chain links TRBV6-5 with TRBJ1-4; D is ambiguous. This CDR3 region has 16 residues. V dropped 7 bases and J dropped 4 bases, with 19 bases sitting between them. CDR1 MNHEY and CDR2 SVGAGI come from the germline V gene. The DNA of the CDR3 is TGTGCCAGCACCTACTCCTGGACGGGATATAATGAAAAACTGTTTTTT. This encodes CASTYSWTGYNEKLFF.

The genes are TRBV6-5 and TRBJ2-7; 7 bases align to TRBD1. Germline V gene lookup returns CDR1 MNHEY and CDR2 SVGAGI. V was clipped by 2 bases and J by 3 bases; unmatched bases: 7. This CDR3 is built from 15 residues. CDR3 sequence reads: CASSYRGQTNYEQYF. CDR3 nucleotide sequence: TGTGCCAGCAGTTACAGGGGACAGACTAACTACGAGCAGTACTTC.

CDR3 in DNA: TGTGCCAGCTCACTCACCCTAGCGGGAGGGCAGGATACGCAGTATTTT. It yields the protein CASSLTLAGGQDTQYF. V and J are TRBV18 and TRBJ2-3; 12 positions agree with TRBD2. Germline assignment: CDR1 KGHSH and CDR2 LQKENI. CDR3 length equals 16 residues. The ends lost 4 bases at V and 6 bases at J; junction bases unmatched: 8.

This chain uses TRBV3-1 (or the pseudogene TRBV3-2) with TRBJ1-3; 11 nucleotides match TRBD1. This CDR3 region has 16 residues. Per germline, CDR1 LGHDT and CDR2 YNNKEL (reference sequence). V lost 3 bases to trimming and J lost 1 base; unmatched junction nucleotides: 2. In DNA, the CDR3 is TGTGCCAGCAGCCAGCGGGACAGGGGGTCTGGAAACACCATATATTTT. It encodes CASSQRDRGSGNTIYF.

The chain is built from TRBV19 and TRBJ1-2; D is unclear. Germline V gene sequence: CDR1 LNHDA, CDR2 SQIVND (reference sequence). The V and J ends lost 6 bases and 1 base respectively, with 12 bases between them. This CDR3 spans 14 amino acids. CDR3 region: CASSEGGVNYGYTF. CDR3 nucleotides: TGTGCCAGTAGCGAAGGAGGAGTTAACTATGGCTACACCTTC. The whole variable domain, filled in from reference TRBV19 and TRBJ1-2, reads DGGITQSPKYLFRKEGQNVTLSCEQNLNHDAMYWYRQDPGQGLRLIYYSQIVNDFQKGDIAEGYSVSREKKESFPLTVTSAQKNPTAFYLCASSEGGVNYGYTFGSGTRLTVV.

The J gene is TRBJ2-1, the V gene TRBV6-6, with D perhaps matching TRBD2 (5 bases). Trimming took off 5 bases at V and 6 bases at J, with 8 bases between the two ends. Germline CDR1 and CDR2: MNHNY and SVGAGI (reference sequence). This CDR3 has 12 amino acids. The CDR3 bases are TGTGCCAGCAGTCCCACTAGCAATGAGCAGTTCTTC. Its protein product is CASSPTSNEQFF.

This chain uses TRBV10-3 with TRBJ1-6; D unresolved. The V end lost 0 bases, the J end lost 5 bases, and 8 bases lay between the germline ends. The CDR3 is 15 residues long. Germline CDR1 ENHRY, CDR2 SYGVKD. The CDR3 DNA reads as TGTGCCATCAGTGAGTCGACGGGAAATAATTCACCCCTCCACTTT. It translates to CAISESTGNNSPLHF.

The chain carries TRBV3-1 (or the pseudogene TRBV3-2) and TRBJ1-2; D gene ambiguous. The V end lost 0 bases, the J end lost 4 bases, and 9 bases lay between the germline ends. This CDR3 spans 14 amino acids. Germline CDR1 LGHDT, CDR2 YNNKEL (reference sequence). CDR3 sequence: CASSQDPRVYGYTF. Written as DNA, the CDR3 is TGTGCCAGCAGCCAAGATCCCCGTGTCTATGGCTACACCTTC.

This chain links TRBV5-5 with TRBJ1-3; D may be TRBD1 (6 bases). The V and J ends lost 4 bases and 0 bases respectively, with 14 bases between them. This CDR3 spans 16 amino acids. Germline CDR1 reads SGHKS; CDR2 reads YYEKEE (reference sequence). CDR3 region: CASSRRDTGSGNTIYF. The DNA of the CDR3 is TGTGCCAGCAGCCGAAGGGACACAGGCTCTGGAAACACCATATATTTT.

The rearrangement uses TRBV10-1 and TRBJ1-5, with 8 bases lining up with TRBD1. Germline trimming cut 0 bases from V and 7 bases from J; bases unmatched to any gene: 5. This CDR3 has 15 residues. Per the germline V gene, CDR1 is WNHNN and CDR2 is SYGVQD (reference sequence). DNA of the CDR3: TGCGCCAGCAGTGAGTCCGGACAGGGAGGACAGCCCCAGCATTTT. It translates to CASSESGQGGQPQHF.

V usage is TRBV11-2 and J usage is TRBJ2-5; no definite D call. Germline assignment: CDR1 SGHAT and CDR2 FQNNGV. The germline V and J ends were trimmed by 0 bases and 5 bases, with 13 bases remaining between them. The CDR3 has 15 residues. Written as DNA, the CDR3 is TGTGCCAGCAGCTTAGATAGGAATACGAGGGAGACCCAGTACTTC. Translating it yields CASSLDRNTRETQYF.

Note on this clone: The same CDR3 can be traced to other DNA sequences in this sample. The chain uses TRBV5-1 and TRBJ2-3, with D unclear. Germline V gives CDR1 SGHRS, CDR2 YFSETQ. The germline V and J ends were trimmed by 0 bases and 2 bases, with 7 bases remaining between them. The CDR3 runs to 14 residues. CDR3 region: CASSLGQATDTQYF. Here the CDR3 DNA reads TGCGCCAGCAGCTTGGGCCAGGCCACAGATACGCAGTATTTT.

This clone was detected only once. Other nucleotide sequences from this sample produce the same CDR3. The rearrangement links TRBV18 to TRBJ1-5, with D perhaps TRBD1 (5 bases). Germline CDR1 is KGHSH and CDR2 is LQKENI. V was clipped by 6 bases and J by 3 bases, with 9 bases between them. There are 13 residues in the CDR3. The CDR3 reads CASSPTDNQPQHF. CDR3 sequence (DNA): TGTGCCAGCTCCCCGACAGACAATCAGCCCCAGCATTTT.

A single count supports this clone. The chain employs TRBV28 and TRBJ1-1, with D perhaps TRBD1 (5 bases). The V gene lost 6 bases and the J gene lost 3 bases, with 17 bases spanning the gap. There are 15 residues in the CDR3. Germline CDR1 MDHEN, CDR2 SYDVKM. The chain's CDR3 is CASRPVRGRDTEAFF. CDR3 in DNA: TGTGCCAGCAGGCCTGTAAGGGGCAGGGACACTGAAGCTTTCTTT.

V is TRBV3-1 (or the pseudogene TRBV3-2) and J is TRBJ1-6, with unresolved D. Trimming removed 4 bases at V and 7 bases at J, with 8 bases between. The CDR3 runs 13 residues. In germline, CDR1 is LGHDT, CDR2 YNNKEL (reference sequence). In DNA, the CDR3 is TGTGCCAGCAGCCCAGTTTTCAATTCACCCCTCCACTTT. Protein product: CASSPVFNSPLHF.

J is TRBJ2-2 and V is TRBV19; TRBD2 agrees at 8 bases. Trimming cost V 2 bases and J 6 bases; bases outside gene matches: 8. Looked up from germline, CDR1 is LNHDA and CDR2 is SQIVND (reference sequence). This CDR3 is 16 amino acids long. The CDR3 here is CASSIIGLAVPGELFF. The CDR3 bases are TGTGCCAGTAGTATAATTGGACTAGCAGTTCCCGGGGAGCTGTTTTTT.